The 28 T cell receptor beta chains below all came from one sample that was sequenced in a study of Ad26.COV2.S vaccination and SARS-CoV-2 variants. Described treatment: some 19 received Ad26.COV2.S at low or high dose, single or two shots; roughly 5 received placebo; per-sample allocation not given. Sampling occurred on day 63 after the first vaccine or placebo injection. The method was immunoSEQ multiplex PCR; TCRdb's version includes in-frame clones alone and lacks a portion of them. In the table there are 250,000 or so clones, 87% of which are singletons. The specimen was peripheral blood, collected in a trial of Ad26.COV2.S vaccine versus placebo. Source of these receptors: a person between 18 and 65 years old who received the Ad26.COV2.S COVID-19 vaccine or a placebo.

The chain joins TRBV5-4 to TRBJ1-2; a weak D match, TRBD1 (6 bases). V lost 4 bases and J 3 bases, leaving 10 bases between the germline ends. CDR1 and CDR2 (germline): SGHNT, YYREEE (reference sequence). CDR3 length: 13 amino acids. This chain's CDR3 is CASSLDSYYGYTF. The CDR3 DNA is TGTGCCAGCAGCCTGGACAGCTACTATGGCTACACCTTC.

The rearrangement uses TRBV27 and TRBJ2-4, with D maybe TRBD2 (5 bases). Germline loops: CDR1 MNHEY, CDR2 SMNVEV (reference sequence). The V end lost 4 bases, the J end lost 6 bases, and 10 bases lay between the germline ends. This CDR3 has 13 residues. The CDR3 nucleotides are TGTGCCAGCAGTTCCCCGGGAATAAACATTCAGTACTTC. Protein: CASSSPGINIQYF.

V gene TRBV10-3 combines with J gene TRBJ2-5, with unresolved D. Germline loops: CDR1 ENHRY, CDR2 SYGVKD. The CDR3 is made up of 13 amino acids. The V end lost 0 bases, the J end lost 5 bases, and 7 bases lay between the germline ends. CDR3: CAISESGFETQYF. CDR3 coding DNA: TGTGCCATCAGTGAGTCCGGGTTCGAGACCCAGTACTTC.

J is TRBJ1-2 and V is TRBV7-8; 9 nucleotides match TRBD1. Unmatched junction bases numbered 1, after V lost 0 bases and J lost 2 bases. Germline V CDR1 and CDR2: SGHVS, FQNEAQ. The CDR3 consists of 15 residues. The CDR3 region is CASSLAGTGNYGYTF. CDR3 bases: TGTGCCAGCAGCTTAGCTGGGACAGGGAACTATGGCTACACCTTC.

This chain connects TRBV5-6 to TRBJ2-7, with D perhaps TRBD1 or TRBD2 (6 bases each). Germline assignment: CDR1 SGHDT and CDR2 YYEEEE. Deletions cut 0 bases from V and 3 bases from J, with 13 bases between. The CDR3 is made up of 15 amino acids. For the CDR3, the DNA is TGTGCCAGCAGCTTGGGAAAGGGGGGCCTCTACGAGCAGTACGTC. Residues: CASSLGKGGLYEQYV.

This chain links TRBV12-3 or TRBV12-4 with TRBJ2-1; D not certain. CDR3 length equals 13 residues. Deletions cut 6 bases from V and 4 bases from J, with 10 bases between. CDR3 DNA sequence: TGTGCCAGCAGCCGGAACCAGTACAATGAGCAGTTCTTC. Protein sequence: CASSRNQYNEQFF.

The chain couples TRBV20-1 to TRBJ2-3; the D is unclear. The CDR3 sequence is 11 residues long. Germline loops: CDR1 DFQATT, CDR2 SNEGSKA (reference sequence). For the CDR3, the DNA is TGCACCCCAGCAGCCACAGATACGCAGTATTTT. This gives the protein CTPAATDTQYF.

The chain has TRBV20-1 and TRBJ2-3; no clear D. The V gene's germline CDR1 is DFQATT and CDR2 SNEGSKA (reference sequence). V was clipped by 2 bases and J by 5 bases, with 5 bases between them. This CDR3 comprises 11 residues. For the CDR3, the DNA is TGCAGTGCTAGACCAGGAGATACGCAGTATTTT. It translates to CSARPGDTQYF.

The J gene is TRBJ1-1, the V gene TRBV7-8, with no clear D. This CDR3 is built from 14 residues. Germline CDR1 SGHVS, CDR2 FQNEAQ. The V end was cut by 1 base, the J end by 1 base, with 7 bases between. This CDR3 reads CASSLVAGNTEAFF. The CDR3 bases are TGTGCCAGCAGCTTAGTTGCAGGGAACACTGAAGCTTTCTTT.

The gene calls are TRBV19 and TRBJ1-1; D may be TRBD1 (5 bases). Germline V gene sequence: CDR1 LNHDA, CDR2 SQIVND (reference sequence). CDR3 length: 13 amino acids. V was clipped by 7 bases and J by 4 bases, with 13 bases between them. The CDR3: CASNSGLATEAFF. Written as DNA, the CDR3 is TGTGCCAGTAATTCAGGGTTGGCCACTGAAGCTTTCTTT.

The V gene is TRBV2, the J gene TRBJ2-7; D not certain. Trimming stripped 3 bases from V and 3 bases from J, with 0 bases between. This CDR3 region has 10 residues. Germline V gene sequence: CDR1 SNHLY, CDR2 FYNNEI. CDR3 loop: CASSDYEQYF. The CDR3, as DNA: TGTGCCAGCAGTGACTACGAGCAGTACTTC.

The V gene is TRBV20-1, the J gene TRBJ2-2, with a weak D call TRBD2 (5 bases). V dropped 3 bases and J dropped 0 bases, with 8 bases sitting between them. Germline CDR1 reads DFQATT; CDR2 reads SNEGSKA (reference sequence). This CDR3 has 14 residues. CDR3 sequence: CSASGRTNTGELFF. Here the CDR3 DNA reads TGCAGTGCTAGTGGGAGAACGAACACCGGGGAGCTGTTTTTT.

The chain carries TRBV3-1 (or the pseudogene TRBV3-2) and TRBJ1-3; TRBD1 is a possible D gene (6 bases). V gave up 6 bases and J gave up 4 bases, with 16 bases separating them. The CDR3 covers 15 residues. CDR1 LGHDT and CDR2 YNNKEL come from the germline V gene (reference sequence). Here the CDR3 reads CASRRRGEGGNTIYF. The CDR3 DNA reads TGTGCCAGCAGGCGTAGGGGGGAGGGAGGAAACACCATATATTTT.

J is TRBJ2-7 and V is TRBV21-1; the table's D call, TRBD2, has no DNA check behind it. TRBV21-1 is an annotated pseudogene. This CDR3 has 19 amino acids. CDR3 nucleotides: TGTGCCAGCAGCACCGTACCCCGCGTTTGGTGGACTGGGTGCTACGAGCAGTACGTC. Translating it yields CASSTVPRVWWTGCYEQYV.

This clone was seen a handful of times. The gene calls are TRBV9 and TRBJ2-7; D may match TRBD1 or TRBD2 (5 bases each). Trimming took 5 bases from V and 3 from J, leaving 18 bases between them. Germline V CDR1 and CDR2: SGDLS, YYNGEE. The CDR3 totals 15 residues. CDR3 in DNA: TGTGCCAGCAGGTCCCGGGACGGTAGGGTCTACGAGCAGTACTTC. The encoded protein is CASRSRDGRVYEQYF.

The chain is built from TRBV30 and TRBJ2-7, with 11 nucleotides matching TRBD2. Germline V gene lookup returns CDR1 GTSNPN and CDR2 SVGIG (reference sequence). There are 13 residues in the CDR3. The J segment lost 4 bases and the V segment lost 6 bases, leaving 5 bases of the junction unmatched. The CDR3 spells CACLAGGPYEQYF. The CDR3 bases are TGTGCCTGTTTAGCGGGGGGGCCTTACGAGCAGTACTTC.

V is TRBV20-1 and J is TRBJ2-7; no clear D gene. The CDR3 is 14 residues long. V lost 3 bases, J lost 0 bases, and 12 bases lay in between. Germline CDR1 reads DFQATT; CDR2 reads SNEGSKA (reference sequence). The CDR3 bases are TGCAGTGCTAGTAGGCAGTTCAGCTCCTACGAGCAGTACTTC. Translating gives CSASRQFSSYEQYF.

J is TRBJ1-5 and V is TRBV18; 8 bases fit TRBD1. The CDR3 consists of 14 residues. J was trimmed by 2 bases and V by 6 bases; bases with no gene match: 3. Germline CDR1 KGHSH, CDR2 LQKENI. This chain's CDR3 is CASSLTGGNQPQHF. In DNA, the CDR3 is TGTGCCAGCTCCCTGACAGGGGGCAATCAGCCCCAGCATTTT.

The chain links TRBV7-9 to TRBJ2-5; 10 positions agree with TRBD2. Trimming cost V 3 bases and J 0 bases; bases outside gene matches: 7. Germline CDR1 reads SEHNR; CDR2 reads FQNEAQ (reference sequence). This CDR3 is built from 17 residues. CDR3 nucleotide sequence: TGTGCCAGCAGCTTCCCCCGGAGCGGGGGGGACCAAGAGACCCAGTACTTC. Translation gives CASSFPRSGGDQETQYF.

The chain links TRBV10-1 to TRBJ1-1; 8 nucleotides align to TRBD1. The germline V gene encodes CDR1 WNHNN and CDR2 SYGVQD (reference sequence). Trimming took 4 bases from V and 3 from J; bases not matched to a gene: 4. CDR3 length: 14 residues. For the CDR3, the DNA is TGCGCCAGCAGTGTGGGACAGGCTTACACTGAAGCTTTCTTT. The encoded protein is CASSVGQAYTEAFF.

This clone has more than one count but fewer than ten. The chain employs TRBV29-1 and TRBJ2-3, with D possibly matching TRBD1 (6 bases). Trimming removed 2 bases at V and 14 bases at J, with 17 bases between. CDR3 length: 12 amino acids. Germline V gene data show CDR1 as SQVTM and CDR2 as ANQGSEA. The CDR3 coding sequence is TGCAGCGTTGAATTGATGCAGGGGAAAAGGTATTTT. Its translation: CSVELMQGKRYF.

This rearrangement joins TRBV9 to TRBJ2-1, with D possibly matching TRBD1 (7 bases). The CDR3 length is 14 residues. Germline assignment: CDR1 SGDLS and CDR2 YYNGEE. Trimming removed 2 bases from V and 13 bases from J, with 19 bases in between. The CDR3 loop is CASSVGTAGGVQFF. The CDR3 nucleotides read TGTGCCAGCAGCGTGGGGACAGCCGGCGGGGTCCAGTTCTTC.

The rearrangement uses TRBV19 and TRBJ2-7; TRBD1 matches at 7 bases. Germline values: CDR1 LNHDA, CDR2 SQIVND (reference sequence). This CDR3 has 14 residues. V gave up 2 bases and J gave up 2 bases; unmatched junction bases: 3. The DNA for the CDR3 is TGTGCCAGTAGTATAACAGGGACAGCCTACGAGCAGTACTTC. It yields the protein CASSITGTAYEQYF.

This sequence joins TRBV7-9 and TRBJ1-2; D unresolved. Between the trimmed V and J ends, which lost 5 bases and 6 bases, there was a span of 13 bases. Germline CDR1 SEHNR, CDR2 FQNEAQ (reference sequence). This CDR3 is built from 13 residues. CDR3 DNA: TGTGCCAGCAGCCGAGACCGGGCCGATGGCTACACCTTC. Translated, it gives CASSRDRADGYTF.

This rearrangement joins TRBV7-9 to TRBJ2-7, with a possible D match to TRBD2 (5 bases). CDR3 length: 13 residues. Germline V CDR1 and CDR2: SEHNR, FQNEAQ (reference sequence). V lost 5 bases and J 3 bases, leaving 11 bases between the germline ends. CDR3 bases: TGTGCCAGCAGCAGCAGACTAAGCTACGAGCAGTACTTC. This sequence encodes CASSSRLSYEQYF.

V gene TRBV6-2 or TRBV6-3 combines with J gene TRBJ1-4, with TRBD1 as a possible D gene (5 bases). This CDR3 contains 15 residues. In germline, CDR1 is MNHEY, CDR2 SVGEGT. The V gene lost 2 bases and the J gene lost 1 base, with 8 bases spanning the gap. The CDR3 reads CASSYTGGTNEKLFF. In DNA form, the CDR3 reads TGTGCCAGCAGTTACACGGGGGGAACTAATGAAAAACTGTTTTTT.

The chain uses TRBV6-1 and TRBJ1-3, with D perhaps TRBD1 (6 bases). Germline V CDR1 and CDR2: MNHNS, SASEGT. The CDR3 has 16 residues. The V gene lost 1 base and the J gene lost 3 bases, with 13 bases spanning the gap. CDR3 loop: CASSEGAGGGGNTIYF. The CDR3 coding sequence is TGTGCCAGCAGTGAAGGCGCCGGGGGCGGTGGAAACACCATATATTTT.

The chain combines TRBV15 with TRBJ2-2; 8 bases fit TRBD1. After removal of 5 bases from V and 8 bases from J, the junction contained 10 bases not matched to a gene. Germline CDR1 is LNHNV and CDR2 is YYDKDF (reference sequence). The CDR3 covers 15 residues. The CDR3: CATSSRTGWSGELFF. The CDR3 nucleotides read TGTGCCACCAGCTCACGGACAGGGTGGAGTGGGGAGCTGTTTTTT.